This TCR beta chain was sequenced in a study of cytomegalovirus exposure and HLA in healthy donors. This CDR3 contains 17 residues. The germline V gene encodes CDR1 MDHEN and CDR2 SYDVKM. After removal of 6 bases from V and 2 bases from J, the junction contained 13 bases not matched to a gene. Worth noting for this clone: Its antigen remains unknown.

Use of 60 Vbeta and 13 Jbeta primers characterized the PCR. Sequencing was performed with immunoSEQ multiplex PCR; in TCRdb, only in-frame clones are kept and a portion is missing. The sample shows some 150,000 clones, roughly 82% of them seen only once. Notes on the study in general: The study designated some 180 TCR beta chains cytomegalovirus-associated. Later on, a genetic analysis was performed. It linked a missense variant in DCLRE1C with V- and J-gene trimming of TCR beta. Follow-up analysis seemed to connect common viral pathogens with several of the most significant clusters identified.

Source material: PBMCs. The V and J genes are TRBV28 and TRBJ1-5, with TRBD1 identical over 7 bases. The sequence was collected from a man younger than 35 in good health and CMV-seropositive. The CDR3 loop is CASSLPLRQGGNQPQHF. The CDR3 bases are TGTGCCAGCAGCTTGCCCCTACGACAGGGTGGCAATCAGCCCCAGCATTTT.